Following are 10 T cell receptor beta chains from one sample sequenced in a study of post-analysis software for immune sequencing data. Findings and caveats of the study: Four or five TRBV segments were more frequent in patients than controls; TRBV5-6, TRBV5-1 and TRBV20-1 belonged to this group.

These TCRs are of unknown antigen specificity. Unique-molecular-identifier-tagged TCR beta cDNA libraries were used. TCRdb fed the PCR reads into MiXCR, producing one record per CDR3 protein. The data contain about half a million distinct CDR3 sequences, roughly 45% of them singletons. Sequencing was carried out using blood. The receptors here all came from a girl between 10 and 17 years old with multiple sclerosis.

In DNA form, the CDR3 reads TGTGCCAGCAGTTTATCTTGGCAGGACACAGATACGCAGTATTTT. Translation gives CASSLSWQDTDTQYF. This chain links TRBV12-3 or TRBV12-4 with TRBJ2-3; D is unresolved. Deletions cut 2 bases from V and 2 bases from J, with 11 bases between. CDR3 length: 15 residues.

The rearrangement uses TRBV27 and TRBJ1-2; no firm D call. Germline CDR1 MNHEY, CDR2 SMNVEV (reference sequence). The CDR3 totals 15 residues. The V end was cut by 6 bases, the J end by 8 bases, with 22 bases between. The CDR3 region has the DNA TGTGCCAGCAGCCCGTGGGCATCAGGAACGGGAGGCTACACCTTC. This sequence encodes CASSPWASGTGGYTF.

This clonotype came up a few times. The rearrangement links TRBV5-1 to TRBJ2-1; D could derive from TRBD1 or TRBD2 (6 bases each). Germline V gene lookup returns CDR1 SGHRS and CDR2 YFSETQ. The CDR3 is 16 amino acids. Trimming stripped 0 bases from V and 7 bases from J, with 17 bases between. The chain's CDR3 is CASSLAVGGLGNEQFF. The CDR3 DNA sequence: TGCGCCAGCAGCTTGGCGGTGGGGGGCCTTGGGAATGAGCAGTTCTTC.

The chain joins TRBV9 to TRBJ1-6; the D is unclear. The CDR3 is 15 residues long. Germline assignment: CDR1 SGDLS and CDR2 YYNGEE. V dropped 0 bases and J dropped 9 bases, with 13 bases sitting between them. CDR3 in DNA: TGTGCCAGCAGCGTAGAAGGCCTAGACGGTTCACCCCTCCACTTT. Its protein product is CASSVEGLDGSPLHF.

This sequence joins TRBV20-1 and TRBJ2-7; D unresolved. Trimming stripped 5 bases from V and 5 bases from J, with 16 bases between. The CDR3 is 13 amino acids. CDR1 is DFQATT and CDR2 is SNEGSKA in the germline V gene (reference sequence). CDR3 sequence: CSAPEAGLDEQYF. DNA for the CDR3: TGCAGTGCTCCCGAGGCCGGTTTAGACGAGCAGTACTTC.

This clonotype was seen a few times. The CDR3 sequence: CASSSPGQGMNEQFF. The CDR3 DNA is TGTGCCAGCAGCTCCCCGGGACAGGGGATGAATGAGCAGTTCTTC. The J gene is TRBJ2-1, the V gene TRBV7-3, with 10 bases aligning to TRBD1. The junction had 7 bases not matched to a gene; V was cut back by 4 bases and J by 7 bases. The CDR3 runs to 15 residues. Germline V gives CDR1 SGHTA, CDR2 FQGTGA.

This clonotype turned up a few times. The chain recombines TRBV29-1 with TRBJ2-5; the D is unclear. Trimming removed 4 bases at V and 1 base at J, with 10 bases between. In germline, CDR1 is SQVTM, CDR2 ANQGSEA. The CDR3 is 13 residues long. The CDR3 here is CSVVLQLQETQYF. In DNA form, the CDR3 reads TGCAGCGTTGTCTTACAGCTCCAAGAGACCCAGTACTTC.

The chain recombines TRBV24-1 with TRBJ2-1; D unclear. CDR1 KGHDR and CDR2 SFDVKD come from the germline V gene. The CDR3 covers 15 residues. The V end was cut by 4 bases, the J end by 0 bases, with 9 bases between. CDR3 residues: CATSEAGNSYNEQFF. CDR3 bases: TGTGCCACCAGTGAGGCCGGAAACTCCTACAATGAGCAGTTCTTC.

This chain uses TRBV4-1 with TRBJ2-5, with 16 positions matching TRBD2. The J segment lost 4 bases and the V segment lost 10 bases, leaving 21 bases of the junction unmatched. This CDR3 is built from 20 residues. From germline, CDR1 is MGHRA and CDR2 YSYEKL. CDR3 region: CATSLAPGLAGGPVGETQYF. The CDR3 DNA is TGCGCCACCTCTTTAGCCCCGGGACTAGCGGGAGGGCCGGTTGGAGAGACCCAGTACTTC.

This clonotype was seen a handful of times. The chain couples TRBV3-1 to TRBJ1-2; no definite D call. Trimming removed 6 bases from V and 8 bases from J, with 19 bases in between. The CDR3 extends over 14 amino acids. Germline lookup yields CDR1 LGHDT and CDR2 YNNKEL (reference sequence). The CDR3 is CASSQTTASGGYTF. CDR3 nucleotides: TGTGCCAGCAGTCAAACGACCGCTTCGGGAGGCTACACCTTC.